These 14 T cell receptor beta chains originate from one sample sequenced in a study of blood T cells in healthy people across ages. Next came a second PCR, run for about 6 to 11 cycles, which used a sample-barcoded 5' primer along with a J-beta primer mix. Via MiXCR, TCRdb re-called the 5' RACE reads, giving one row per CDR3 protein. The repertoire holds around 820,000 distinct CDR3 sequences, with more than 20% as singletons. These data are also associated with another study on T cells of mothers and their children.

Input material: blood. These receptor sequences come from a boy aged 10-17 years in good health.

This clonotype was detected a few times. This CDR3 reads CASSTRLAASTDTQYF. The CDR3 DNA reads TGTGCCAGCAGTACACGACTAGCGGCTAGCACAGATACGCAGTATTTT. This rearrangement joins TRBV12-3 or TRBV12-4 to TRBJ2-3, with TRBD2 identical over 9 bases. The V gene end was trimmed by 5 bases and the J gene end by 0 bases; junction bases not matched to a gene: 6. CDR3 size: 16 residues.

This clonotype was observed at least ten times. The chain employs TRBV29-1 and TRBJ2-1; D is undetermined. The CDR3 sequence is 11 residues long. The germline V gene has CDR1 SQVTM and CDR2 ANQGSEA. V dropped 3 bases and J dropped 7 bases, with 7 bases sitting between them. The CDR3 is CSVEWGNEQFF. As DNA, the CDR3 is TGCAGCGTTGAGTGGGGAAATGAGCAGTTCTTC.

This clonotype showed up just a few times. The chain joins TRBV29-1 to TRBJ2-1; weak D call: TRBD2 (5 bases). CDR1 is SQVTM, CDR2 ANQGSEA, per germline. Trimming left V 4 bases short and J 1 base short, with 8 bases between. The CDR3 totals 13 residues. CDR3 protein: CSVGSGSYNEQFF. The CDR3 nucleotides are TGCAGCGTTGGGTCGGGGTCCTACAATGAGCAGTTCTTC.

As DNA, the CDR3 is TGTGCCAGCAGTTGGGGACAGGACCACTACGAGCAGTACTTC. Protein product: CASSWGQDHYEQYF. This sequence joins TRBV27 and TRBJ2-7, with 8 positions matching TRBD1. Germline CDR1 and CDR2: MNHEY and SMNVEV (reference sequence). The CDR3 spans 14 residues. The V segment lost 4 bases and the J segment 3 bases; nucleotides outside the gene matches: 5.

This clonotype was counted at least ten times. The genes are TRBV7-9 and TRBJ2-7; possibly TRBD2 for D (6 bases). CDR3 length: 14 residues. Trimming stripped 3 bases from V and 0 bases from J, with 9 bases between. In germline, CDR1 is SEHNR, CDR2 FQNEAQ (reference sequence). The CDR3 region is CASSFGGISYEQYF. The CDR3 DNA is TGTGCCAGCAGCTTTGGCGGGATCTCCTACGAGCAGTACTTC.

CDR3 sequence (DNA): TGTGCCACCAGCAGAGAGTCTGGGCCGAAGAACACTGAAGCTTTCTTT. Amino acid sequence: CATSRESGPKNTEAFF. The chain employs TRBV15 and TRBJ1-1, with D hard to call. The CDR3 has 16 residues. Trimming stripped 0 bases from V and 1 base from J, with 12 bases between. CDR1 and CDR2 (germline): LNHNV, YYDKDF (reference sequence).

J is TRBJ2-5 and V is TRBV6-1; D call uncertain. CDR1 is MNHNS and CDR2 is SASEGT in the germline V gene. The germline V and J ends were trimmed by 7 bases and 4 bases, with 10 bases remaining between them. The CDR3 is 12 residues long. CDR3 DNA: TGTGCCAGCACGATGGTCTCAGAGACCCAGTACTTC. Translating it yields CASTMVSETQYF.

The gene calls are TRBV7-2 and TRBJ1-2, with 7 bases aligning to TRBD1. The CDR3 has 15 amino acids. The junction had 9 bases not matched to a gene; V was cut back by 4 bases and J by 4 bases. Germline assignment: CDR1 SGHTA and CDR2 FQGNSA. CDR3 region: CASSSRQGAAYGYTF. CDR3 coding DNA: TGTGCCAGCAGCTCCCGACAGGGTGCTGCCTATGGCTACACCTTC.

This clonotype was detected a few times. CDR3 nucleotides: TGTGCCAGCAGCTACCTGACAGCTTCCTACGAGCAGTACTTC. Translated: CASSYLTASYEQYF. This chain uses TRBV7-6 with TRBJ2-7, with D possibly TRBD1 on 5 matching bases. V lost 4 bases to trimming and J lost 1 base, with 11 bases between them. This CDR3 has 14 amino acids. Germline lookup yields CDR1 SGHVS and CDR2 FNYEAQ.

The V call is TRBV5-1, the J call TRBJ1-1; D is perhaps TRBD1 (6 bases). V dropped 3 bases and J dropped 10 bases, with 16 bases sitting between them. Germline loops: CDR1 SGHRS, CDR2 YFSETQ. The length of the CDR3 is 13 residues. The CDR3 reads CASSSGVGVGAFF. CDR3 coding DNA: TGCGCCAGCAGCTCAGGGGTAGGTGTCGGAGCTTTCTTT.

This clonotype occurred a few times. J is TRBJ2-1 and V is TRBV7-2; 7 positions match TRBD2. CDR3 size: 14 residues. V dropped 3 bases and J dropped 10; count of bases not matched to a gene: 9. Germline loops: CDR1 SGHTA, CDR2 FQGNSA. CDR3 residues: CASSFRLAVTEQFF. Written as DNA, the CDR3 is TGTGCCAGCAGCTTCCGACTAGCTGTGACCGAGCAGTTCTTC.

V and J are TRBV12-3 or TRBV12-4 and TRBJ2-7; D unclear. Trimming took off 5 bases at V and 1 base at J, with 15 bases between the two ends. This CDR3 spans 15 amino acids. The CDR3 sequence is CASSKSHDSSYEQYF. The DNA of the CDR3 is TGTGCCAGCAGTAAATCTCACGACTCATCCTACGAGCAGTACTTC.

This clonotype was observed a handful of times. This chain uses TRBV7-2 with TRBJ2-5; D unclear. V was shortened by 3 bases and J by 0 bases, with 8 bases between the two germline ends. CDR1 is SGHTA and CDR2 is FQGNSA in the germline V gene. The CDR3 spans 14 residues. The CDR3 DNA reads TGTGCCAGCAGCTTCCGTGGCAACCAAGAGACCCAGTACTTC. Residues: CASSFRGNQETQYF.

The V and J genes are TRBV15 and TRBJ2-7; 8 bases match TRBD1. Germline V gives CDR1 LNHNV, CDR2 YYDKDF (reference sequence). The CDR3 runs 15 residues. After removal of 2 bases from V and 3 bases from J, the junction contained 6 bases not matched to a gene. CDR3 sequence (DNA): TGTGCCACCAGCAGAACCGGGACAGGATTCTACGAGCAGTACTTC. This translates into CATSRTGTGFYEQYF.